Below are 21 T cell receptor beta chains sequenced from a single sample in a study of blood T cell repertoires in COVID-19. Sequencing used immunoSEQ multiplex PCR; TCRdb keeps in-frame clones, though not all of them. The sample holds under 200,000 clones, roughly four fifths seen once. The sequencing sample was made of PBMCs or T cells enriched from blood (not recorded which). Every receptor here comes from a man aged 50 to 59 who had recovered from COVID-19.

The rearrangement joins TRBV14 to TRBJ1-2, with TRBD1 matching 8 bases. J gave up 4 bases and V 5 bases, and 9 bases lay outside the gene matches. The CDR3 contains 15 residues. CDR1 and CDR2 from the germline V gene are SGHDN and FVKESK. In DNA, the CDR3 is TGTGCCAGCAGCGAGAGTGGACAGGGCCCCTATGGCTACACCTTC. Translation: CASSESGQGPYGYTF.

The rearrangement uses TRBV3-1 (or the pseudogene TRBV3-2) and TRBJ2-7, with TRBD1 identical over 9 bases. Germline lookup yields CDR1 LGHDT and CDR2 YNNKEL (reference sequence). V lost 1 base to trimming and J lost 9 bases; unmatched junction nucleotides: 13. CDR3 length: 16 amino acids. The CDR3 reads CASSQVLPGQGSVQYF. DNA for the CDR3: TGTGCCAGCAGCCAAGTCCTCCCTGGACAGGGGTCGGTGCAGTACTTC.

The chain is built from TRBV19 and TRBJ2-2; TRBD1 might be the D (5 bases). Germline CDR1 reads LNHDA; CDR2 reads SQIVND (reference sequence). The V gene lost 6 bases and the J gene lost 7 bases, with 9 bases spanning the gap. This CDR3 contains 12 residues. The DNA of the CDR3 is TGTGCCAGTAGGCCCCAGGGCGGGGAGCTGTTTTTT. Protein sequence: CASRPQGGELFF.

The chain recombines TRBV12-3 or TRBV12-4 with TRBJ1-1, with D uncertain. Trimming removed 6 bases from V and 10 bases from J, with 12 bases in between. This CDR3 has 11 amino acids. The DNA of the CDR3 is TGTGCCAGCAGCCCCCGCGGAGGAGCTTTCTTT. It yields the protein CASSPRGGAFF.

The CDR3 region is CASSGGRGLSPLHF. For the CDR3, the DNA is TGTGCCAGCAGCGGGGGCAGGGGTCTTTCACCCCTCCACTTT. This sequence joins TRBV13 and TRBJ1-6; a possible D gene is TRBD1 (6 bases). The germline V and J ends were trimmed by 5 bases and 9 bases, with 14 bases remaining between them. The germline CDR1 and CDR2 sequences are PRHDT and FYEKMQ (reference sequence). There are 14 residues in the CDR3. The full variable domain, in which reference TRBV13 and TRBJ1-6 provide the parts outside the CDR3, is AAGVIQSPRHLIKEKRETATLKCYPIPRHDTVYWYQQGPGQDPQFLISFYEKMQSDKGSIPDRFSAQQFSDYHSELNMSSLELGDSALYFCASSGGRGLSPLHFGNGTRLTVT.

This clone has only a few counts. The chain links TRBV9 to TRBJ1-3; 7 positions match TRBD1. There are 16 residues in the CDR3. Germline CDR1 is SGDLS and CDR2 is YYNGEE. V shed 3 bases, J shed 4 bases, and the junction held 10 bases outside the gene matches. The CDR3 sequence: CASSATTGSKGNTIYF. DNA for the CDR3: TGTGCCAGCAGCGCGACGACAGGGAGTAAGGGAAACACCATATATTTT.

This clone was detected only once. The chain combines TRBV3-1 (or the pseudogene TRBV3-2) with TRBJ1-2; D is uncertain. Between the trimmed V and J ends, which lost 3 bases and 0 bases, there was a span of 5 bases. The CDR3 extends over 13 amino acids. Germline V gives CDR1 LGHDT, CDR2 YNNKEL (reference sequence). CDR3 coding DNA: TGTGCCAGCAGCCACAATTCTAACTATGGCTACACCTTC. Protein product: CASSHNSNYGYTF.

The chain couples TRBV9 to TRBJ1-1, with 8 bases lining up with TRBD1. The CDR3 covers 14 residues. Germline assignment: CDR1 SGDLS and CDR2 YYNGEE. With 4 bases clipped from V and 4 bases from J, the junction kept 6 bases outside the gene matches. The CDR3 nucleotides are TGTGCCAGCAGCACCACCGACAGGGGCACTGAAGCTTTCTTT. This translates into CASSTTDRGTEAFF.

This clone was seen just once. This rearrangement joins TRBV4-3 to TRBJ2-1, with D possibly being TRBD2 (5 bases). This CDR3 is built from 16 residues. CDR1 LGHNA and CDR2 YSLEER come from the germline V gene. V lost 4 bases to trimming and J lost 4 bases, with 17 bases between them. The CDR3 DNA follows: TGCGCCAGCAGCCCAAAAGGCTTGGGAGTGTACAATGAGCAGTTCTTC. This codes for CASSPKGLGVYNEQFF.

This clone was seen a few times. As DNA, the CDR3 is TGTGCCAGCAGCTCCTCTCAGGGGGGTTTCGACGAGCAGTACTTC. Translated, it gives CASSSSQGGFDEQYF. The chain carries TRBV9 and TRBJ2-7; possible D gene TRBD1, 7 bases. The CDR3 is 15 amino acids. Trimming pared 4 bases from V and 5 bases from J, leaving 19 bases between. CDR1 SGDLS and CDR2 YYNGEE come from the germline V gene.

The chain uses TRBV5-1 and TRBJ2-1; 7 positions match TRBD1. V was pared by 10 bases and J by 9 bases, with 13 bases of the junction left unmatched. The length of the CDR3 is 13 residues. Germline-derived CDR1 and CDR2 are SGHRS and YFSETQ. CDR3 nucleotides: TGCGCCTATTTGGACAGGTCTTTTGGTGAGCAGTTCTTC. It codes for CAYLDRSFGEQFF.

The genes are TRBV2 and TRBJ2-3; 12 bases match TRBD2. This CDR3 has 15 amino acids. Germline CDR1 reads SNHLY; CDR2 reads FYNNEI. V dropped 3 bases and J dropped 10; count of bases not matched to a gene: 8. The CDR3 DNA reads TGTGCCAGCAGTGACCACTCTAGCGGGGGGGTGCCGCAGTATTTT. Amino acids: CASSDHSSGGVPQYF.

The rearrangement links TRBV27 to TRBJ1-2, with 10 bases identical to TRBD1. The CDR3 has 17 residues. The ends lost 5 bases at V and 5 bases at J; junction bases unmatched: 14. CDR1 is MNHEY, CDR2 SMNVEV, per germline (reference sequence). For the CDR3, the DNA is TGTGCCAGCAGTATATACCCTAGACAGGGGGCAGGGTATGGCTACACCTTC. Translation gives CASSIYPRQGAGYGYTF.

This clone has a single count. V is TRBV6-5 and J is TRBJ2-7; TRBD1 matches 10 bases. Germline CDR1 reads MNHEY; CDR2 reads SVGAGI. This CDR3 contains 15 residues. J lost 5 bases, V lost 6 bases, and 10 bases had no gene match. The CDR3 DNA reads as TGTGCCAGCAGCCCCCCGACAGGGGGCAGGGACGAGCAGTACTTC. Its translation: CASSPPTGGRDEQYF.

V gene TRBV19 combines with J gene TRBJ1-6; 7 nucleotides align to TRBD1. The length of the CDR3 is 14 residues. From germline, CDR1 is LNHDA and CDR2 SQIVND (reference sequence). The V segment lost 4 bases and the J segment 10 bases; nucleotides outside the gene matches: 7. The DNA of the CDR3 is TGTGCCAGTAGTACCGGACAGGTCAACTCACCCCTCCACTTT. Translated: CASSTGQVNSPLHF.

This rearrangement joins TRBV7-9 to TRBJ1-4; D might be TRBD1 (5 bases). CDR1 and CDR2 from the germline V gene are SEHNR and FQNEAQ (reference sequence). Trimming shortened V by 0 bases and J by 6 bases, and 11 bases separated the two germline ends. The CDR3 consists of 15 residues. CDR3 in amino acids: CASSLAPRDYEKLFF. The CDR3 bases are TGTGCCAGCAGCTTAGCGCCCAGGGATTATGAAAAACTGTTTTTT. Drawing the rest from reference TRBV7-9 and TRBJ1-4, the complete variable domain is DTGVSQNPRHKITKRGQNVTFRCDPISEHNRLYWYRQTLGQGPEFLTYFQNEAQLEKSRLLSDRFSAERPKGSFSTLEIQRTEQGDSAMYLCASSLAPRDYEKLFFGSGTQLSVL.

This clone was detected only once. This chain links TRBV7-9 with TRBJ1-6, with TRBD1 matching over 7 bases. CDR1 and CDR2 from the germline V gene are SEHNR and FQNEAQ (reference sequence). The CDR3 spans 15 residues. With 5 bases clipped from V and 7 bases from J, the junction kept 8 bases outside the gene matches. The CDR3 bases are TGTGCCAGCAGCCCGACGACAGGGAGGAATTCACCCCTCCACTTT. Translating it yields CASSPTTGRNSPLHF.

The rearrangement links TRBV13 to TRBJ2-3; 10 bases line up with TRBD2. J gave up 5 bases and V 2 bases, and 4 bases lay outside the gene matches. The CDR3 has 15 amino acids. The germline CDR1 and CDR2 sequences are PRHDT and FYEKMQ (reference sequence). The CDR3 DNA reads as TGTGCCAGCAGCTTAAGAGCGGGGGGGCGAGATACGCAGTATTTT. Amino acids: CASSLRAGGRDTQYF.

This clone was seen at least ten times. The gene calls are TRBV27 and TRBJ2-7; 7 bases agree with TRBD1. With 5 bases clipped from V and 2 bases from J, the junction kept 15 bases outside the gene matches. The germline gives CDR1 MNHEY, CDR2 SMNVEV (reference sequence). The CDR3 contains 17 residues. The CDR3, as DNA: TGTGCCAGCAGTCCCTCCTCAGGGGGAATGATTACCTACGAGCAGTACTTC. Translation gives CASSPSSGGMITYEQYF.

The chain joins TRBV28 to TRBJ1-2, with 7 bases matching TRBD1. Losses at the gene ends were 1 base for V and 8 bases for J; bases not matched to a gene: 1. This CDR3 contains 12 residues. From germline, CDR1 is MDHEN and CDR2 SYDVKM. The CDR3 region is CASSLSGGGYTF. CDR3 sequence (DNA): TGTGCCAGCAGTTTATCAGGGGGAGGCTACACCTTC.

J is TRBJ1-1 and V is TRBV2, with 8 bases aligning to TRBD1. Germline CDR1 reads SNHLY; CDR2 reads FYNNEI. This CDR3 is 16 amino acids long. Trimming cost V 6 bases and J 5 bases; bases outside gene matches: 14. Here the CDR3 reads CASRSVGQGIGTEAFF. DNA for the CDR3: TGTGCCAGCAGGTCAGTTGGACAGGGAATAGGAACTGAAGCTTTCTTT.